Following are 25 T cell receptor beta chains from one sample sequenced in a study of blood T cell repertoires in COVID-19. Data came from immunoSEQ multiplex PCR; TCRdb stores just in-frame clones and leaves some out. The sample has some 320,000 clones; about 87% are singletons. Sequences were obtained from peripheral blood. Source of these receptors: a woman between 25 and 40 years old who had recovered from COVID-19.

The chain recombines TRBV4-3 with TRBJ1-4; D is unresolved. CDR3 size: 15 residues. V lost 5 bases to trimming and J lost 8 bases, with 18 bases between them. In germline, CDR1 is LGHNA, CDR2 YSLEER. The DNA for the CDR3 is TGCGCCAGCAGCAGACGACACCGTGAAGGCGAAAAACTGTTTTTT. This gives the protein CASSRRHREGEKLFF.

This sequence joins TRBV5-1 and TRBJ2-5, with D tentatively TRBD1 (7 bases). The CDR3 contains 14 residues. V dropped 4 bases and J dropped 2 bases, with 12 bases sitting between them. The germline V gene has CDR1 SGHRS and CDR2 YFSETQ. The CDR3 protein is CASSPGGQQETQYF. CDR3 bases: TGCGCCAGCAGCCCCGGGGGACAGCAAGAGACCCAGTACTTC.

This clone was counted a single time. The rearrangement uses TRBV25-1 and TRBJ1-3; D perhaps matches TRBD1 (5 bases). The germline V gene encodes CDR1 MGHDK and CDR2 SYGVNS. The CDR3 runs 17 residues. The ends were cut back, 4 bases at V and 0 bases at J, with 16 bases in the middle. Here the CDR3 DNA reads TGTGCCAGCAGTGGCTCTCTAGACAGATCCTCTGGAAACACCATATATTTT. This codes for CASSGSLDRSSGNTIYF.

The chain has TRBV7-2 and TRBJ2-7; 8 bases are shared with TRBD2. The CDR3 covers 17 residues. Germline loops: CDR1 SGHTA, CDR2 FQGNSA. V shed 0 bases, J shed 2 bases, and the junction held 9 bases outside the gene matches. CDR3 in amino acids: CASSLALDSGDTYEQYF. For the CDR3, the DNA is TGTGCCAGCAGCTTAGCGCTAGATAGCGGGGATACCTACGAGCAGTACTTC.

The chain links TRBV19 to TRBJ1-2; TRBD1 agrees at 7 bases. After removal of 3 bases from V and 1 base from J, the junction contained 2 bases not matched to a gene. This CDR3 spans 14 amino acids. Germline CDR1 and CDR2: LNHDA and SQIVND (reference sequence). The CDR3 DNA reads TGTGCCAGTAGTATTCGACAGGGTAACTATGGCTACACCTTC. Translation gives CASSIRQGNYGYTF.

The chain joins TRBV19 to TRBJ1-2; D is unclear. Germline CDR1 LNHDA, CDR2 SQIVND (reference sequence). Trimming removed 6 bases from V and 3 bases from J, with 8 bases in between. This CDR3 comprises 12 residues. Here the CDR3 reads CASRKGDYGYTF. The CDR3 DNA is TGTGCCAGTAGGAAGGGAGACTATGGCTACACCTTC.

This chain links TRBV28 with TRBJ1-3; D not resolved. Germline-derived CDR1 and CDR2 are MDHEN and SYDVKM. The CDR3 is 12 residues long. The V gene lost 6 bases and the J gene lost 4 bases, with 7 bases spanning the gap. The CDR3 region has the DNA TGTGCCAGCAGCCCCGTGGGAAACACCATATATTTT. It yields the protein CASSPVGNTIYF. The entire variable domain, with the rest obtained from reference TRBV28 and TRBJ1-3, is as follows: DVKVTQSSRYLVKRTGEKVFLECVQDMDHENMFWYRQDPGLGLRLIYFSYDVKMKEKGDIPEGYSVSREKKERFSLILESASTNQTSMYLCASSPVGNTIYFGEGSWLTVV.

This CDR3 reads CASSPRQGAVRNTEAFF. The CDR3 region has the DNA TGTGCCAGCAGCCCGAGACAGGGGGCCGTTAGGAACACTGAAGCTTTCTTT. The rearrangement links TRBV7-8 to TRBJ1-1; 10 bases map to TRBD1. The junction had 10 bases not matched to a gene; V was cut back by 5 bases and J by 1 base. CDR3 size: 17 residues. Germline CDR1 SGHVS, CDR2 FQNEAQ.

The chain carries TRBV4-2 and TRBJ1-1; TRBD1 is a possible D gene (5 bases). The CDR3 contains 14 residues. Between the trimmed V and J ends, which lost 3 bases and 3 bases, there was a span of 11 bases. Germline V gene data show CDR1 as LGHNA and CDR2 as YNFKEQ. CDR3 coding DNA: TGTGCCAGCAGCCACCCCAGGGAGGACACTGAAGCTTTCTTT. Translated, it gives CASSHPREDTEAFF.

J is TRBJ2-7 and V is TRBV7-6; weak D call: TRBD2 (7 bases). The V end was cut by 1 base, the J end by 0 bases, with 10 bases between. The CDR3 has 15 amino acids. Per germline, CDR1 SGHVS and CDR2 FNYEAQ. The CDR3 bases are TGTGCCAGCAGCTTAGACGCGGGGGCCTCCTACGAGCAGTACTTC. It is translated as CASSLDAGASYEQYF. Together with reference TRBV7-6 and TRBJ2-7, the CDR3 gives the full variable domain: GAGVSQSPRYKVTKRGQDVALRCDPISGHVSLYWYRQALGQGPEFLTYFNYEAQQDKSGLPNDRFSAERPEGSISTLTIQRTEQRDSAMYRCASSLDAGASYEQYFGPGTRLTVT.

The V and J genes are TRBV6-5 and TRBJ1-6; tentative D call: TRBD1 (5 bases). The V gene lost 10 bases and the J gene lost 6 bases, with 16 bases spanning the gap. From germline, CDR1 is MNHEY and CDR2 SVGAGI. The CDR3 loop spans 14 amino acids. CDR3 sequence: CATLRGRGNSPLHF. In DNA, the CDR3 is TGTGCCACCCTAAGGGGAAGGGGTAATTCACCCCTCCACTTT.

The table lists this clone with a count of one. In nucleotides, the CDR3 is TGCGCCAGCAGCCAAATTGCAGAGCGGAGCCCGGGGACCCAGTACTTC. It is translated as CASSQIAERSPGTQYF. The V gene is TRBV4-1, the J gene TRBJ2-5; TRBD2 is a possible D gene (5 bases). There are 16 residues in the CDR3. Trimming left V 2 bases short and J 7 bases short, with 20 bases between. Germline CDR1 is MGHRA and CDR2 is YSYEKL.

This rearrangement joins TRBV2 to TRBJ1-2, with 8 bases lining up with TRBD1. CDR3 length: 15 amino acids. Germline V gene lookup returns CDR1 SNHLY and CDR2 FYNNEI. V shed 5 bases and J 7 bases; nucleotides not matched to a gene: 12. The CDR3 coding sequence is TGTGCCAGCAGTCTACAGGGGGACGCTTTGGGTGGCTACACCTTC. It specifies CASSLQGDALGGYTF.

This chain uses TRBV21-1 with TRBJ2-7; the table's D call, TRBD1, was not checked against the DNA. TRBV21-1 is marked as a pseudogene. The CDR3 has 13 residues. CDR3 coding DNA: TGTGCCAGCACGGACAGGGGATGGAACGAGCAGTACTTC. It is translated as CASTDRGWNEQYF.

The chain carries TRBV5-5 and TRBJ2-1, with a possible D match to TRBD2 (5 bases). V shed 0 bases and J shed 13 bases, with 14 bases lying between them. Germline CDR1 reads SGHKS; CDR2 reads YYEKEE (reference sequence). This CDR3 contains 13 residues. Here the CDR3 DNA reads TGTGCCAGCAGCTTGGCACGGGGAGAGGAACAGTTCTTC. This sequence encodes CASSLARGEEQFF.

The V call is TRBV12-3 or TRBV12-4, the J call TRBJ2-1; no firm D call. Trimming removed 2 bases from V and 5 bases from J, with 7 bases in between. There are 13 residues in the CDR3. The CDR3 reads CASSLFSDNEQFF. The CDR3 nucleotides read TGTGCCAGCAGTTTATTCAGCGACAATGAGCAGTTCTTC.

The V call is TRBV24-1, the J call TRBJ2-7, with TRBD1 identical over 9 bases. The CDR3 is 14 residues long. The germline gives CDR1 KGHDR, CDR2 SFDVKD. J was trimmed by 2 bases and V by 4 bases; bases with no gene match: 2. The CDR3 DNA is TGTGCCACCAGTGAAGGGGACAGGGCCTACGAGCAGTACTTC. It yields the protein CATSEGDRAYEQYF.

The chain carries TRBV5-1 and TRBJ2-1; D possibly corresponds to TRBD1 (5 bases). Trimming left V 4 bases short and J 4 bases short, with 9 bases between. The germline V gene has CDR1 SGHRS and CDR2 YFSETQ. The CDR3 is 13 amino acids. The CDR3 region is CASSEDSYNEQFF. CDR3 DNA: TGCGCCAGCAGCGAAGACAGTTACAATGAGCAGTTCTTC. Together with reference TRBV5-1 and TRBJ2-1, the CDR3 gives the full variable domain: KAGVTQTPRYLIKTRGQQVTLSCSPISGHRSVSWYQQTPGQGLQFLFEYFSETQRNKGNFPGRFSGRQFSNSRSEMNVSTLELGDSALYLCASSEDSYNEQFFGPGTRLTVL.

V is TRBV6-2 or TRBV6-3 and J is TRBJ2-1, with 8 nucleotides matching TRBD1. CDR3 length: 14 amino acids. Trimming took 4 bases from V and 3 from J; bases not matched to a gene: 2. The germline V gene encodes CDR1 MNHEY and CDR2 SVGEGT. CDR3 in DNA: TGTGCCAGCAGTTTAGGACAGGGCTACAATGAGCAGTTCTTC. It translates to CASSLGQGYNEQFF.

This chain links TRBV27 with TRBJ2-3; D perhaps matches TRBD1 (5 bases). V was cut by 2 bases and J by 4 bases, with 16 bases left in between. Germline lookup yields CDR1 MNHEY and CDR2 SMNVEV (reference sequence). The CDR3 runs 16 residues. This CDR3 is CASSLGAALGSDTQYF. CDR3 DNA: TGTGCCAGCAGTTTAGGGGCAGCATTGGGTTCAGATACGCAGTATTTT.

As to this clone: Germline and junction disagree at one end, which may indicate a read error. CDR3 loop: CASTGTVKTEAFF. CDR3 nucleotides: TGTGCCAGCACCGGGACAGTGAAAACTGAAGCTTTCTTT. This rearrangement joins TRBV12-3 or TRBV12-4 to TRBJ1-1, with 7 bases identical to TRBD1. The CDR3 is 13 residues long.

V gene TRBV4-1 combines with J gene TRBJ1-3; 7 bases line up with TRBD1. V dropped 4 bases and J dropped 0; count of bases not matched to a gene: 9. The V gene's germline CDR1 is MGHRA and CDR2 YSYEKL. The CDR3 length is 17 residues. This CDR3 reads CASSRQGLVLSGNTIYF. The DNA of the CDR3 is TGCGCCAGCAGCCGACAGGGTCTCGTCCTCTCTGGAAACACCATATATTTT.

The chain combines TRBV23-1 with TRBJ1-1; D is possibly TRBD1 (6 bases). TRBV23-1 qualifies as an ORF whose function is uncertain. Trimming took off 3 bases at V and 1 base at J, with 21 bases between the two ends. The CDR3 runs 18 residues. CDR3 bases: TGCGCCAGCAGTCAGAGGAAACACGGGACACACAAGAACACTGAAGCTTTCTTT. Translated, it gives CASSQRKHGTHKNTEAFF.

The rearrangement links TRBV24-1 to TRBJ2-7; no firm D call. Trimming cost V 2 bases and J 6 bases, with 7 bases left between them. The CDR3 is 12 residues long. Germline CDR1 KGHDR, CDR2 SFDVKD. In DNA, the CDR3 is TGTGCCACCAGTGATTCTCAGTCCGAGCAGTACTTC. It codes for CATSDSQSEQYF.

The rearrangement uses TRBV6-5 and TRBJ2-7; the D gene is possibly TRBD2 (5 bases). Trimming pared 7 bases from V and 2 bases from J, leaving 15 bases between. The CDR3 totals 14 residues. Germline V gene data show CDR1 as MNHEY and CDR2 as SVGAGI. The CDR3 region is CASTPLGKTYEQYF. CDR3 sequence (DNA): TGTGCCAGCACCCCACTCGGGAAAACCTACGAGCAGTACTTC.